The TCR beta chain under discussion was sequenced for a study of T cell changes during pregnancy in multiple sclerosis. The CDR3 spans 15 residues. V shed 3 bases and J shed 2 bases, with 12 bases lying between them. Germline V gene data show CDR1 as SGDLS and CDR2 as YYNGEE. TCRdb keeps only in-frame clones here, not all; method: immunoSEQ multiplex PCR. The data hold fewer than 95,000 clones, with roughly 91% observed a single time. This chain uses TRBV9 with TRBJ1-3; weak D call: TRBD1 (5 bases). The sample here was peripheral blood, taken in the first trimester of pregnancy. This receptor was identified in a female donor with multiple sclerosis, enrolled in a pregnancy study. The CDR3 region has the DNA TGTGCCAGCAGCGGCCCGGTAGGGGCTGGAAACACCATATATTTT. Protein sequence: CASSGPVGAGNTIYF.